These T cell receptor beta chains were read from a single sample in a study of response to subunit inactivated influenza vaccine. In TCRdb, the RT-PCR reads were re-called with MiXCR into one record per CDR3 protein. The sample has approximately 520,000 distinct CDR3 sequences, approximately 17% seen once. This specimen consisted of CD4+ T cells sorted from PBMCs, obtained about 23 months after vaccination. These receptors all come from a man aged 45-69 years who received an inactivated influenza vaccine. CDR3s include the opening cysteine and the closing phenylalanine or tryptophan. The D gene is left open where the match is weak. Rows may omit the clone size; those that give it use once, few, many or a size class.

size: .
V: TRBV5-1
D: .
J: TRBJ1-3
DNA: TGCGCCAGCAGCGCGTCCGGCCACTCTGGAAACACCATATATTTT
CDR3: CASSASGHSGNTIYF

size: .
V: TRBV6-2/TRBV6-3
D: .
J: TRBJ2-7
DNA: TGTGCCAGCAGGGGCTTCGGGGAGCAGTACTTC
CDR3: CASRGFGEQYF

size: .
V: TRBV25-1
D: .
J: TRBJ2-5
DNA: TGTGCCAGCAGTGAAAGGATAAGGGTCCTCAAAGAGACCCAGTACTTC
CDR3: CASSERIRVLKETQYF

size: .
V: TRBV5-1
D: TRBD1
J: TRBJ2-7
DNA: TGCGCCAGCAGCTTGATTCAGGGGGCCGGGGAGCAGTACTTC
CDR3: CASSLIQGAGEQYF

size: many
V: TRBV9
D: .
J: TRBJ2-1
DNA: TGTGCCAGCAGCGTAGGGCTGCGCTCCTACAATGAGCAGTTCTTC
CDR3: CASSVGLRSYNEQFF

size: .
V: TRBV6-2/TRBV6-3
D: TRBD1
J: TRBJ2-3
DNA: TGTGCCAGCAGTTACTCGCGGACAGGGGCGCGGTGGGCAGATACGCAGTATTTT
CDR3: CASSYSRTGARWADTQYF

size: .
V: TRBV11-2
D: .
J: TRBJ1-1
DNA: TGTGCCAGCAGCCCCCTTCGCGACACTGAAGCTTTCTTT
CDR3: CASSPLRDTEAFF

size: few
V: TRBV28
D: TRBD2
J: TRBJ2-3
DNA: TGTGCCAGCAGTACACTAGCGGGGGGGCCCCATACGCAGTATTTT
CDR3: CASSTLAGGPHTQYF

size: many
V: TRBV29-1
D: .
J: TRBJ2-4
DNA: TGCAGCGTCAACGAGAAGGGATTCAAAAACATTCAGTACTTC
CDR3: CSVNEKGFKNIQYF

size: few
V: TRBV28
D: TRBD1
J: TRBJ1-4
DNA: TGTGCCAGCAGTAGCACAGGGGGCGCGAATGAAAAACTGTTTTTT
CDR3: CASSSTGGANEKLFF

size: .
V: TRBV5-1
D: .
J: TRBJ2-7
DNA: TGCGCCAGCAGCACCTCCGGACAGATCTACGAGCAGTACTTC
CDR3: CASSTSGQIYEQYF

size: .
V: TRBV9
D: .
J: TRBJ2-5
DNA: TGTGCCAGCAGCGTTAGCGTCAGAGGGGGGGAGACCCAGTACTTC
CDR3: CASSVSVRGGETQYF

size: .
V: TRBV3-1
D: TRBD2
J: TRBJ2-7
DNA: TGTGCCAGCAGCCAGGAACTAGCGAGGTTCTACGAGCAGTACTTC
CDR3: CASSQELARFYEQYF

size: .
V: TRBV20-1
D: TRBD2
J: TRBJ2-2
DNA: TGCAGTGCTAGATCGGGACTAGCGATGAACACCGGGGAGCTGTTTTTT
CDR3: CSARSGLAMNTGELFF

size: many
V: TRBV24-1
D: .
J: TRBJ2-3
DNA: TGTGCCACCAGTCGGGAGCCGACAGATACGCAGTATTTT
CDR3: CATSREPTDTQYF

size: few
V: TRBV6-1
D: TRBD2
J: TRBJ2-5
DNA: TGTGCCAGCAGCCCTCGGGAGGCCGGAGAGACCCAGTACTTC
CDR3: CASSPREAGETQYF

size: .
V: TRBV6-6
D: .
J: TRBJ1-2
DNA: TGTGCCGCCCTACAACCGGGCCGCTATGGCTACACCTTC
CDR3: CAALQPGRYGYTF

size: .
V: TRBV20-1
D: .
J: TRBJ2-5
DNA: TGCAGTGCTAGCGATCAGGGGCGTTGGGAGACCCAGTACTTC
CDR3: CSASDQGRWETQYF

size: .
V: TRBV7-2
D: .
J: TRBJ1-5
DNA: TGTGCCAGCAGCAGACGTACTAGCATCAATCAGCCCCAGCATTTT
CDR3: CASSRRTSINQPQHF

size: many
V: TRBV15
D: TRBD2
J: TRBJ2-1
DNA: TGTGCCACCAGCAGAGCCCGGACTAGCGGGATATCCTACAATGAGCAGTTCTTC
CDR3: CATSRARTSGISYNEQFF

size: few
V: TRBV6-2/TRBV6-3
D: .
J: TRBJ2-1
DNA: TGTGCCAGCAGCCGGACTGGCCTGCATGAGCAGTTCTTC
CDR3: CASSRTGLHEQFF

size: many
V: TRBV24-1
D: TRBD1
J: TRBJ2-3
DNA: TGTGCCACCAGGACAGGGCACACAGATACGCAGTATTTT
CDR3: CATRTGHTDTQYF

size: many
V: TRBV29-1
D: .
J: TRBJ2-1
DNA: TGCAGCGTTGCCAGTTCTTACAATGAGCAGTTCTTC
CDR3: CSVASSYNEQFF

size: few
V: TRBV10-3
D: .
J: TRBJ2-1
DNA: TGTGCCATCAGTGAGAGGGCAGGGGAATACAATGAGCAGTTCTTC
CDR3: CAISERAGEYNEQFF

size: many
V: TRBV5-1
D: .
J: TRBJ2-2
DNA: TGCGCCAGCAGCTTGACGGAAGTTAACACCGGGGAGCTGTTTTTT
CDR3: CASSLTEVNTGELFF

size: .
V: TRBV18
D: .
J: TRBJ2-5
DNA: TGTGCCAGCTCACCGCGGCGGCACCAAGAGACCCAGTACTTC
CDR3: CASSPRRHQETQYF

size: .
V: TRBV12-3/TRBV12-4
D: TRBD1
J: TRBJ1-1
DNA: TGTGCCAGCAGTCCCTCTGGGGACAGGAACACTGAAGCTTTCTTT
CDR3: CASSPSGDRNTEAFF